The present T cell receptor beta chain was sequenced within a study of T cells expressing NK-cell markers. Germline V CDR1 and CDR2: SQVTM, ANQGSEA. CDR3 length equals 16 residues. TCRdb reanalyzed the 5' RACE reads and collapses them to one entry per CDR3 protein, without DNA. The repertoire table contains 400,000 to 550,000 distinct CDR3 sequences. The chain links TRBV29-1 to TRBJ2-5; the TCRdb D gene call, TRBD2, has no DNA to confirm it. The receptor comes from a woman aged 18-70 years in good health. Sequencing used blood T cells: a sorted CD56 or NKG2C T cell subset, CD4+ or CD8+ T cells, or bulk PBMC T cells (not recorded which). The chain's CDR3 is CSLTGTSGRGAETQYF.